The 15 T cell receptor beta chains given below trace back to one sample, sequenced in a study of blood T cell repertoires in COVID-19. The assay was immunoSEQ multiplex PCR, and TCRdb's table has in-frame clones only and misses some. The sample holds around 200,000 clones, around 90% seen once. Sequencing was done on a sample of peripheral blood. Receptors originate from a man aged 40-49 years with active or convalescent COVID-19.

The chain joins TRBV7-9 to TRBJ1-2; D not certain. This CDR3 comprises 15 residues. V lost 1 base and J lost 0, with 9 bases in between. CDR1 SEHNR and CDR2 FQNEAQ come from the germline V gene (reference sequence). CDR3 nucleotides: TGTGCCAGCAGCTTAGGGGCCGGGGCTAACTATGGCTACACCTTC. The encoded protein is CASSLGAGANYGYTF.

This rearrangement joins TRBV6-4 to TRBJ2-2, with TRBD1 identical over 7 bases. The CDR3 consists of 14 residues. The V gene end was trimmed by 8 bases and the J gene end by 7 bases; junction bases not matched to a gene: 10. CDR1 is MRHNA and CDR2 is SNTAGT in the germline V gene. The chain's CDR3 is CASSAQQGSGELFF. The CDR3 bases are TGTGCCAGCTCCGCCCAACAGGGGAGCGGGGAGCTGTTTTTT.

A single count supports this clone. The chain carries TRBV15 and TRBJ1-1, with a weak D call TRBD1 (6 bases). The ends were cut back, 4 bases at V and 0 bases at J, with 12 bases in the middle. Germline V gene data show CDR1 as LNHNV and CDR2 as YYDKDF (reference sequence). This CDR3 region has 15 residues. DNA for the CDR3: TGTGCCACCAGCACCCCGCAGGGGATGAACACTGAAGCTTTCTTT. Translating gives CATSTPQGMNTEAFF.

The V call is TRBV11-2, the J call TRBJ2-7, with 8 bases fitting TRBD1. With 3 bases clipped from V and 3 bases from J, the junction kept 1 base outside the gene matches. CDR1 and CDR2 (germline): SGHAT, FQNNGV. This CDR3 has 13 residues. CDR3 nucleotide sequence: TGTGCCAGCAGCTTCGGGACAGGCTACGAGCAGTACTTC. It translates to CASSFGTGYEQYF.

This clone turned up a few times. The V and J genes are TRBV29-1 and TRBJ1-2; possibly TRBD1 for D (6 bases). V gave up 6 bases and J gave up 4 bases, with 12 bases separating them. CDR1 is SQVTM, CDR2 ANQGSEA, per germline. This CDR3 is built from 12 residues. The CDR3 is CSVLTGFYGYTF. Here the CDR3 DNA reads TGCAGCGTACTGACAGGTTTCTATGGCTACACCTTC.

The chain recombines TRBV3-1 (or the pseudogene TRBV3-2) with TRBJ2-4; TRBD1 might be the D (8 bases). This CDR3 has 15 amino acids. Germline CDR1 reads LGHDT; CDR2 reads YNNKEL (reference sequence). Deletions cut 5 bases from V and 8 bases from J, with 19 bases between. CDR3 residues: CASSASLTGGDIQYF. The CDR3 nucleotides read TGTGCCAGCAGCGCCTCCCTAACAGGGGGGGACATTCAGTACTTC.

The chain has TRBV3-1 (or the pseudogene TRBV3-2) and TRBJ2-7; tentatively, D is TRBD2 (5 bases). The CDR3 covers 15 residues. Trimming took 0 bases from V and 7 from J, leaving 16 bases between them. Germline-derived CDR1 and CDR2 are LGHDT and YNNKEL (reference sequence). The CDR3 spells CASSQEWRLPNEQYF. For the CDR3, the DNA is TGTGCCAGCAGCCAAGAGTGGAGACTACCTAATGAGCAGTACTTC.

This chain links TRBV30 with TRBJ1-6; D is unclear. CDR3 length equals 13 residues. The germline V gene has CDR1 GTSNPN and CDR2 SVGIG (reference sequence). Trimming stripped 4 bases from V and 10 bases from J, with 14 bases between. The CDR3 DNA reads TGTGCCTGGACCCTGGGAGGGTTGTCACCCCTCCACTTT. This gives the protein CAWTLGGLSPLHF. Based on the CDR3 plus reference TRBV30 and TRBJ1-6, the full variable domain is SQTIHQWPATLVQPVGSPLSLECTVEGTSNPNLYWYRQAAGRGLQLLFYSVGIGQISSEVPQNLSASRPQDRQFILSSKKLLLSDSGFYLCAWTLGGLSPLHFGNGTRLTVT.

The chain couples TRBV20-1 to TRBJ2-5; D not certain. This CDR3 is built from 11 residues. V was cut by 1 base and J by 4 bases, with 4 bases left in between. Per the germline V gene, CDR1 is DFQATT and CDR2 is SNEGSKA (reference sequence). The CDR3 protein is CSARVGETQYF. In DNA, the CDR3 is TGCAGTGCTAGAGTCGGAGAGACCCAGTACTTC.

The rearrangement uses TRBV2 and TRBJ2-5, with D possibly TRBD2 on 6 matching bases. Trimming stripped 10 bases from V and 1 base from J, with 16 bases between. CDR3 size: 14 residues. Germline V gives CDR1 SNHLY, CDR2 FYNNEI. CDR3 DNA: TGTGCCACCCCCGACGGGAGATCCCAAGAGACCCAGTACTTC. Residues: CATPDGRSQETQYF.

This clone was counted a single time. The DNA for the CDR3 is TGCGCCAGCAGCTTGGCGGGACAGGCCGACAATGAGCAGTTCTTC. Its protein product is CASSLAGQADNEQFF. This sequence joins TRBV5-1 and TRBJ2-1; 8 bases match TRBD1. CDR1 is SGHRS and CDR2 is YFSETQ in the germline V gene. V lost 0 bases, J lost 5 bases, and 4 bases stayed unmatched. The CDR3 totals 15 residues.

This chain links TRBV5-1 with TRBJ1-4; 10 nucleotides match TRBD1. The junction had 8 bases not matched to a gene; V was cut back by 3 bases and J by 0 bases. The CDR3 loop spans 18 amino acids. CDR1 SGHRS and CDR2 YFSETQ come from the germline V gene. CDR3 bases: TGCGCCAGCAGCTCCCCACCCGGACAGGGGGCAACTAATGAAAAACTGTTTTTT. Translation: CASSSPPGQGATNEKLFF.

DNA for the CDR3: TGTGCCAGCATAGGGGGACCTATGAACACTGAAGCTTTCTTT. Translated, it gives CASIGGPMNTEAFF. The rearrangement links TRBV6-5 to TRBJ1-1; maybe TRBD1 (6 bases). This CDR3 comprises 14 residues. V shed 7 bases and J shed 0 bases, with 12 bases lying between them. Germline V gene sequence: CDR1 MNHEY, CDR2 SVGAGI.

The genes are TRBV19 and TRBJ1-1, with 7 bases fitting TRBD1. The CDR3 consists of 15 residues. Per germline, CDR1 LNHDA and CDR2 SQIVND (reference sequence). V was pared by 7 bases and J by 2 bases, with 10 bases of the junction left unmatched. Written as DNA, the CDR3 is TGTGCCAGTACCCGGACAGGCTTGGCTAACACTGAAGCTTTCTTT. Its translation: CASTRTGLANTEAFF.

This chain joins TRBV19 and TRBJ2-1, with 12 bases that match TRBD2. V shed 1 base and J 2 bases; nucleotides not matched to a gene: 9. CDR1 is LNHDA, CDR2 SQIVND, per germline (reference sequence). The CDR3 consists of 19 residues. CDR3 sequence: CASSIAHHRLAGAYNEQFF. The CDR3 region has the DNA TGTGCCAGTAGTATAGCCCACCACAGACTAGCGGGGGCCTACAATGAGCAGTTCTTC.